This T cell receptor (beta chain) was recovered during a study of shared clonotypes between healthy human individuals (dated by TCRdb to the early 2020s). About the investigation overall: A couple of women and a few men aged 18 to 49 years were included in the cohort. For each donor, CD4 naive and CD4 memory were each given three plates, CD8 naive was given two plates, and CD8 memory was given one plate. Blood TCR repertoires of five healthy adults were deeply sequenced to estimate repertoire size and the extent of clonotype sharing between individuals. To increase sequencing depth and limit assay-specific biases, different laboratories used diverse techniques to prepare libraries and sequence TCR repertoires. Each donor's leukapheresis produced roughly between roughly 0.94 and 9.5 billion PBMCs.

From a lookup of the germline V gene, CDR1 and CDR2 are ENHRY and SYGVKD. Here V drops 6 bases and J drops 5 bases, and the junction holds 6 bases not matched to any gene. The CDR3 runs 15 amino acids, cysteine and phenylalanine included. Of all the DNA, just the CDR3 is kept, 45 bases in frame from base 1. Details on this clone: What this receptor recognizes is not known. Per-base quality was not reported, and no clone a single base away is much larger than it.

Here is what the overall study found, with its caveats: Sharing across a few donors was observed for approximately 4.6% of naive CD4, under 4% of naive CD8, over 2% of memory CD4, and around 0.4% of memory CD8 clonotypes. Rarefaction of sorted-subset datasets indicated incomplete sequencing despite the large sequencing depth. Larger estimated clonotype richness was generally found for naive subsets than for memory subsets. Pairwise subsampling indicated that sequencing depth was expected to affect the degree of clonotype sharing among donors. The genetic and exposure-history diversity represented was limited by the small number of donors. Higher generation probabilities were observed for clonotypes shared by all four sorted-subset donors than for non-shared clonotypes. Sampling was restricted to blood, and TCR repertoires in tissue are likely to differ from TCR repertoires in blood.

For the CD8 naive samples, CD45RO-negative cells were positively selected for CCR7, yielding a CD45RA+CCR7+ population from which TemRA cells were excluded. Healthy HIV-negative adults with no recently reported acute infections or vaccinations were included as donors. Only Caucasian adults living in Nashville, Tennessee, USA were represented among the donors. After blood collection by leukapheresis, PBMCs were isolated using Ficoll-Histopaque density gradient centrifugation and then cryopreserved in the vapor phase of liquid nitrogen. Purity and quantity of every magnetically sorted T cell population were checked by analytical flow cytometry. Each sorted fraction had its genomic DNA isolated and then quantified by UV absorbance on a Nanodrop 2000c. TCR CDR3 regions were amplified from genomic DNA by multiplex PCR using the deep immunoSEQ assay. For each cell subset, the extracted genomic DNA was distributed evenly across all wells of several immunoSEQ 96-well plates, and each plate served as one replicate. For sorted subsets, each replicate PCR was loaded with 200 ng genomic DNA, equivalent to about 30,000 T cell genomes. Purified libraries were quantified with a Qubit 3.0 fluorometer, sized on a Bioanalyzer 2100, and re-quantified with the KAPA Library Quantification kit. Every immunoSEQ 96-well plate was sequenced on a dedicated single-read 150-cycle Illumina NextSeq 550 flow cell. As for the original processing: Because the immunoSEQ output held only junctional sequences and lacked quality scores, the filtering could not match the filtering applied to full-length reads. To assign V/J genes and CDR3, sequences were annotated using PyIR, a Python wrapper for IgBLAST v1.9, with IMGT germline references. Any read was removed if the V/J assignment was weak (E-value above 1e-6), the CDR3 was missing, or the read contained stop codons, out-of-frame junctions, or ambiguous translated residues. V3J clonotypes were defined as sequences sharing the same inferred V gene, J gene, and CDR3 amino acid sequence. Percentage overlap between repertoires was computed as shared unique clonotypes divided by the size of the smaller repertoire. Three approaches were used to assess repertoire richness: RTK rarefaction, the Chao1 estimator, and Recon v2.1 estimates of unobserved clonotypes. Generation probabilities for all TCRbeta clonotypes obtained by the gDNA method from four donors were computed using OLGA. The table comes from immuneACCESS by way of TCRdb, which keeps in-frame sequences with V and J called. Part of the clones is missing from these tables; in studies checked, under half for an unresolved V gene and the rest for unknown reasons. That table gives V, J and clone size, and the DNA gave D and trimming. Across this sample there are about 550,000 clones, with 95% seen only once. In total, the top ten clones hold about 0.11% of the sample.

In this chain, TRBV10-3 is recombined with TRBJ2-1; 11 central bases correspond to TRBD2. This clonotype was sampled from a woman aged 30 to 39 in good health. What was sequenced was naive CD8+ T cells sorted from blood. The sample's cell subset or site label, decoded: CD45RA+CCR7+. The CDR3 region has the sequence CAIRALAGVHNEQFF. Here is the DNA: TGTGCCATCAGGGCACTAGCGGGAGTCCACAATGAGCAGTTCTTC.